This passage covers 17 T cell receptor beta chains from one sample sequenced in a study of blood T cell repertoires in COVID-19. Method: immunoSEQ multiplex PCR; TCRdb's copy keeps in-frame clones and lacks some. The profile shows around 68,000 clones, more than 75% of them singletons. Sequencing input: peripheral blood. The receptors derive from a man in his forties with COVID-19, enrolled during active disease.

This chain joins TRBV6-5 and TRBJ1-6; 10 positions agree with TRBD1. The germline V gene encodes CDR1 MNHEY and CDR2 SVGAGI. This CDR3 is built from 15 residues. Trimming took 6 bases from V and 7 from J; bases not matched to a gene: 6. The DNA of the CDR3 is TGTGCCAGCAGGCCCCAGGGACAGGGGAATTCACCCCTCCACTTT. Amino acid sequence: CASRPQGQGNSPLHF.

This chain links TRBV7-3 with TRBJ2-1; TRBD1 matches 9 bases. The ends lost 2 bases at V and 1 base at J; junction bases unmatched: 3. The CDR3 length is 16 residues. Germline-derived CDR1 and CDR2 are SGHTA and FQGTGA. CDR3 sequence (DNA): TGTGCCAGCAGCTTACAGGGACAGGGTTCCTACAATGAGCAGTTCTTC. Protein product: CASSLQGQGSYNEQFF.

J is TRBJ1-6 and V is TRBV6-6; D may be TRBD1 (5 bases). The germline V gene encodes CDR1 MNHNY and CDR2 SVGAGI (reference sequence). The CDR3 extends over 15 amino acids. V was pared by 6 bases and J by 0 bases, with 9 bases between. This CDR3 is CASSRDSSYNSPLHF. CDR3 DNA: TGTGCCAGCAGCCGCGACAGCTCCTATAATTCACCCCTCCACTTT.

This clone was counted a single time. This sequence joins TRBV25-1 and TRBJ2-7, with a weak D call TRBD2 (6 bases). CDR1 and CDR2 from the germline V gene are MGHDK and SYGVNS. This CDR3 has 14 residues. Trimming shortened V by 4 bases and J by 2 bases, and 12 bases separated the two germline ends. The CDR3, as DNA: TGTGCCAGCAGTGGCGGGAATGGGGCCTACGAGCAGTACTTC. This encodes CASSGGNGAYEQYF.

This chain joins TRBV20-1 and TRBJ2-7; TRBD1 is a possible D gene (6 bases). Trimming stripped 6 bases from V and 5 bases from J, with 11 bases between. The CDR3 is 11 residues long. Looked up from germline, CDR1 is DFQATT and CDR2 is SNEGSKA (reference sequence). The CDR3 DNA follows: TGCAGTGCAAACAGGGCGCACGAGCAGTACTTC. Translating it yields CSANRAHEQYF.

The V call is TRBV30, the J call TRBJ2-3; unclear D gene. Trimming took off 3 bases at V and 2 bases at J, with 6 bases between the two ends. Looked up from germline, CDR1 is GTSNPN and CDR2 is SVGIG (reference sequence). CDR3 size: 12 residues. The DNA of the CDR3 is TGTGCCTGGAGCGAGAACACAGATACGCAGTATTTT. Its translation is CAWSENTDTQYF.

The chain combines TRBV5-1 with TRBJ2-7, with TRBD1 matching over 7 bases. V lost 1 base to trimming and J lost 3 bases; unmatched junction nucleotides: 7. The CDR3 contains 15 residues. Germline V lookup: CDR1 SGHRS, CDR2 YFSETQ. The CDR3 nucleotides are TGCGCCAGCAGCTTGATGCAGGGGGTAAGCTACGAGCAGTACTTC. This sequence encodes CASSLMQGVSYEQYF.

This sequence joins TRBV5-1 and TRBJ2-5, with a possible D match to TRBD2 (6 bases). The V end was cut by 6 bases, the J end by 1 base, with 19 bases between. Germline V CDR1 and CDR2: SGHRS, YFSETQ. There are 16 residues in the CDR3. The CDR3 here is CASMNFGGEFQETQYF. The CDR3 nucleotides read TGCGCCAGCATGAATTTCGGGGGAGAGTTCCAAGAGACCCAGTACTTC.

The chain employs TRBV5-4 and TRBJ2-2; 7 nucleotides line up with TRBD2. CDR1 SGHNT and CDR2 YYREEE come from the germline V gene (reference sequence). Trimming removed 6 bases from V and 4 bases from J; junction bases left unmatched: 9. CDR3 size: 15 residues. The CDR3 region has the DNA TGTGCCAGCACCACGATGTCTAGCGGCACCGGGGAGCTGTTTTTT. It encodes CASTTMSSGTGELFF.

The chain combines TRBV13 with TRBJ2-5; 7 bases align to TRBD1. Germline V gives CDR1 PRHDT, CDR2 FYEKMQ (reference sequence). J gave up 9 bases and V 5 bases, and 12 bases lay outside the gene matches. The CDR3 is made up of 14 amino acids. CDR3 loop: CASSLRGRLRAQYF. The DNA for the CDR3 is TGTGCCAGCAGCCTAAGGGGGCGGTTGAGAGCCCAGTACTTC.

This clone appeared a single time. The genes are TRBV7-9 and TRBJ2-7, with a possible D match to TRBD1 (5 bases). This CDR3 is 13 amino acids long. From germline, CDR1 is SEHNR and CDR2 FQNEAQ (reference sequence). V was shortened by 3 bases and J by 2 bases, with 8 bases between the two germline ends. CDR3 region: CASSFQQAYEQYF. DNA for the CDR3: TGTGCCAGCAGCTTTCAACAGGCCTACGAGCAGTACTTC.

The J gene is TRBJ2-2, the V gene TRBV14, with TRBD1 matching over 9 bases. This CDR3 is built from 16 residues. The junction had 6 bases not matched to a gene; V was cut back by 2 bases and J by 5 bases. The germline V gene has CDR1 SGHDN and CDR2 FVKESK. The CDR3 region has the DNA TGTGCCAGCAGCCAATCAGTCGGGACAGGGACCGGGGAGCTGTTTTTT. It specifies CASSQSVGTGTGELFF. The entire variable domain, with the rest obtained from reference TRBV14 and TRBJ2-2, is as follows: EAGVTQFPSHSVIEKGQTVTLRCDPISGHDNLYWYRRVMGKEIKFLLHFVKESKQDESGMPNNRFLAERTGGTYSTLKVQPAELEDSGVYFCASSQSVGTGTGELFFGEGSRLTVL.

The chain recombines TRBV18 with TRBJ2-7; TRBD1 matches at 11 bases. Losses at the gene ends were 3 bases for V and 4 bases for J; bases not matched to a gene: 2. This CDR3 has 14 amino acids. Germline V gene lookup returns CDR1 KGHSH and CDR2 LQKENI. The CDR3 sequence: CASSPGQGEYEQYF. The CDR3 DNA follows: TGTGCCAGCTCACCGGGACAGGGGGAATACGAGCAGTACTTC.

The chain recombines TRBV5-1 with TRBJ2-3, with 10 nucleotides matching TRBD2. The ends lost 0 bases at V and 1 base at J; junction bases unmatched: 5. The germline gives CDR1 SGHRS, CDR2 YFSETQ. The CDR3 has 17 amino acids. CDR3 amino acids: CASSLGVSGGRTDTQYF. CDR3 in DNA: TGCGCCAGCAGCTTGGGGGTTAGCGGGGGGCGCACAGATACGCAGTATTTT.

The V gene is TRBV2, the J gene TRBJ2-7, with 13 bases fitting TRBD2. The CDR3 is 15 amino acids. The germline V gene has CDR1 SNHLY and CDR2 FYNNEI. Germline trimming cut 7 bases from V and 3 bases from J; bases unmatched to any gene: 6. This CDR3 reads CASTEGLAGIYEQYF. The CDR3 DNA follows: TGTGCCAGCACCGAGGGACTAGCGGGGATCTACGAGCAGTACTTC.

The chain joins TRBV5-4 to TRBJ2-5, with TRBD2 matching 10 bases. The CDR3 sequence is 14 residues long. Trimming removed 4 bases from V and 7 bases from J; junction bases left unmatched: 7. Germline CDR1 reads SGHNT; CDR2 reads YYREEE (reference sequence). The CDR3 region is CASSTGTSVGTQYF. CDR3 sequence (DNA): TGTGCCAGCAGCACCGGGACTAGCGTAGGGACCCAGTACTTC.

The DNA of the CDR3 is TGTGCCAGCAGCTTTGGGGCAGGTTATAATTCACCCCTCCACTTT. It encodes CASSFGAGYNSPLHF. V gene TRBV11-2 combines with J gene TRBJ1-6, with D perhaps matching TRBD1 (5 bases). CDR1 and CDR2 (germline): SGHAT, FQNNGV. This CDR3 spans 15 amino acids. Trimming stripped 3 bases from V and 4 bases from J, with 10 bases between.